The rows below give T cell receptor beta chains drawn from one sample of a study of T cells after posttransplantation cyclophosphamide. TCRdb's copy holds only in-frame clones and misses some; the assay was immunoSEQ multiplex PCR. The sample yields tens of thousands of clones, about 94% seen once. Sequenced: PBMCs. The receptors here all came from a woman aged 25 to 39 in good health and a related stem cell transplant donor. The CDR3 runs from the conserved cysteine through the conserved F or W. The order of the fields is V gene, D gene, clone size, J gene, CDR3 DNA, CDR3 protein. D genes are given only for firm matches. The size field is filled for only some rows; it gives once, few, many or a size class.

V: TRBV6-5
D: .
size: few
J: TRBJ1-6
DNA: TGTGCCAGCACGGTCGGCTATAATTCACCCCTCCACTTT
CDR3: CASTVGYNSPLHF

V: TRBV6-4
D: TRBD2
size: few
J: TRBJ2-7
DNA: TGTGCCAGCAGTGACTCGACTAGCGGGGGTTCCGAGCAGTACTTC
CDR3: CASSDSTSGGSEQYF

V: TRBV7-9
D: .
size: .
J: TRBJ2-7
DNA: TGTGCCAGCGCGGAATTCTACTCCTACGAGCAGTACTTC
CDR3: CASAEFYSYEQYF

V: TRBV29-1
D: .
size: once
J: TRBJ2-2
DNA: TGCAGCGTTACAGGTCGTCCCAACACCGGGGAGCTGTTTTTT
CDR3: CSVTGRPNTGELFF

V: TRBV19
D: .
size: .
J: TRBJ1-6
DNA: TGTGCCAGCGTCGAGGACGGTGTGAATTCACCCCTCCACTTT
CDR3: CASVEDGVNSPLHF

V: TRBV11-2
D: .
size: .
J: TRBJ2-2
DNA: TGTGCCAGCAGCTTAGCAGGGGTTGACACCGGGGAGCTGTTTTTT
CDR3: CASSLAGVDTGELFF

V: TRBV11-2
D: .
size: .
J: TRBJ1-1
DNA: TGTGCCAGCAGCTTAGATCCGCCAGACAGGAGATTTGCCGCTTTCTTT
CDR3: CASSLDPPDRRFAAFF

V: TRBV9
D: TRBD2
size: .
J: TRBJ2-3
DNA: TGTGCCAGCAGCGTAGGCGGGGGGGAAACAGATACGCAGTATTTT
CDR3: CASSVGGGETDTQYF

V: TRBV5-6
D: TRBD1
size: .
J: TRBJ2-1
DNA: TGTGCCAGCAGCTTGTCGGGACAGGGATACAATGAGCAGTTCTTC
CDR3: CASSLSGQGYNEQFF

V: TRBV4-2
D: .
size: .
J: TRBJ1-1
DNA: TGTGCCAGCAGCCAAGGTCAGGGACTGAACACTGAAGCTTTCTTT
CDR3: CASSQGQGLNTEAFF

V: TRBV4-1
D: .
size: .
J: TRBJ1-1
DNA: TGCGCCAGCAGCCAACTATTCAGGGAAACTGAAGCTTTCTTT
CDR3: CASSQLFRETEAFF

V: TRBV7-9
D: TRBD2
size: .
J: TRBJ2-5
DNA: TGTGCCAGCAGCCCGCTAGCGGGGCCCGGGGAGACCCAGTACTTC
CDR3: CASSPLAGPGETQYF

V: TRBV11-1
D: TRBD1
size: .
J: TRBJ2-4
DNA: TGTGCCAGCAGCTTAGTGGAACAGGGGAACATTCAGTACTTC
CDR3: CASSLVEQGNIQYF

V: TRBV27
D: TRBD1
size: .
J: TRBJ1-4
DNA: TGTGCCAGCAGTCCCTCGGTAGGGGACAGTAAAGATGAAAAACTGTTTTTT
CDR3: CASSPSVGDSKDEKLFF

V: TRBV6-8
D: .
size: .
J: TRBJ1-1
DNA: TGTGCCAGCAGTCATGCTATGACGGCGAACACTGAAGCTTTCTTT
CDR3: CASSHAMTANTEAFF

V: TRBV4-2
D: .
size: .
J: TRBJ1-1
DNA: TGTGCCAGCAGCCTAGCATGGAACACTGAAGCTTTCTTT
CDR3: CASSLAWNTEAFF

V: TRBV7-6
D: .
size: .
J: TRBJ1-5
DNA: TGTGCCAGCAGCTTAGCGGCCGCGAGTGGTCAGCCCCAGCATTTT
CDR3: CASSLAAASGQPQHF

V: TRBV27
D: .
size: few
J: TRBJ1-1
DNA: TGTGCCAGCAGTTTAGGGAGGGCAACTGAAGCTTTCTTT
CDR3: CASSLGRATEAFF

V: TRBV7-2
D: .
size: .
J: TRBJ1-4
DNA: TGTGCCAGCAGCTTAGCTAGCACGACTAATGAAAAACTGTTTTTT
CDR3: CASSLASTTNEKLFF

V: TRBV2
D: TRBD1
size: .
J: TRBJ2-2
DNA: TGTGCCAGCAGTAACAGGGGGAGATCCGGGGAGCTGTTTTTT
CDR3: CASSNRGRSGELFF

V: TRBV18
D: TRBD2
size: .
J: TRBJ2-2
DNA: TGTGCCAGCTCACCCCAAGTACTAGCGGGAAACACCGGGGAGCTGTTTTTT
CDR3: CASSPQVLAGNTGELFF

V: TRBV7-9
D: TRBD1
size: .
J: TRBJ2-5
DNA: TGTGCCAGCAGCTCCCCCGGGAACAGGGGGTCGGAGACCCAGTACTTC
CDR3: CASSSPGNRGSETQYF

V: TRBV30
D: TRBD1
size: .
J: TRBJ1-2
DNA: TGTGCCTGGAAGGGAGAAGGGGGCGGCTACACCTTC
CDR3: CAWKGEGGGYTF

V: TRBV5-8
D: .
size: .
J: TRBJ2-3
DNA: TGTGCCAGCAGCTTGTCCGGCACGCAGTATTTT
CDR3: CASSLSGTQYF

V: TRBV19
D: .
size: .
J: TRBJ1-1
DNA: TGTGCCAGTAGTATTGGAAGGAGGGATCCAGGCAACACTGAAGCTTTCTTT
CDR3: CASSIGRRDPGNTEAFF

V: TRBV7-9
D: .
size: .
J: TRBJ1-3
DNA: TGTGCCAGCACCACCTCTGGAAACACCATATATTTT
CDR3: CASTTSGNTIYF

V: TRBV5-1
D: .
size: once
J: TRBJ1-4
DNA: TGCGCCAGCAGCCCCGGGGACGCAGGGAGAAAACTGTTTTTT
CDR3: CASSPGDAGRKLFF

V: TRBV9
D: .
size: .
J: TRBJ1-4
DNA: TGTGCCAGCAGCGTAGGACAGATAGCAACTAATGAAAAACTGTTTTTT
CDR3: CASSVGQIATNEKLFF